This T cell receptor (beta chain) was sequenced in a study of post-analysis software for immune sequencing data. Whole-study context: As for disease course, relapsing-remitting, secondary progressive and progressive-relapsing multiple sclerosis were all included. Whole-study results and caveats: Those with multiple sclerosis, the patient group, showed significantly lower normalized Chao1 diversity than controls. Five TRBV segments, including TRBV5-6, TRBV5-1 and TRBV20-1, were more frequent in patients than controls.

The CDR3 consists of 14 residues. Germline CDR1 reads KGHDR; CDR2 reads SFDVKD. Trimming took 4 bases from V and 5 from J, leaving 13 bases between them. About this clonotype itself: Its antigen is unknown.

Sequencing libraries made from TCR beta cDNA carried unique molecular identifiers. Roughly 500,000 cDNA molecules came from around 1 to 10 million T cells. TCRdb reprocessed the PCR reads with MiXCR, giving one entry per CDR3 protein. The repertoire consists of about 540,000 distinct CDR3 sequences, with around 31% occurring once and the leading ten covering 5% to 6%. Sequencing input: blood. The clonotype comes from a girl under 18 with multiple sclerosis. The chain carries TRBV24-1 and TRBJ1-2, with a tentative D call TRBD1 (6 bases). DNA of the CDR3: TGTGCCACCAGTGACCCGGCAGGGGATTATGGCTACACCTTC. This encodes CATSDPAGDYGYTF.